This T cell receptor (beta chain) was captured by sequencing in a study of graft-versus-host responses after intestinal transplantation. Study summary: The transplants performed in recipients were multivisceral, liver-intestinal, or isolated intestinal. Each patient got anti-thymocyte globulin induction, then tacrolimus and steroids for about 3 years. Study-wide results and limits: After transplant, early declines in HvG clones were associated with peak levels of circulating GvH clones. Allografts of patients with graft-donor T cell macrochimerism showed high graft-versus-host to host-versus-graft clone ratios.

Method: immunoSEQ multiplex PCR; TCRdb's copy keeps in-frame clones and lacks some. This table has 85,000 to 100,000 clones, roughly 86% appearing once. Turning to this clone: The antigen is undetermined.

V lost 10 bases, J lost 5 bases, and 11 bases lay in between. CDR1 SNHLY and CDR2 FYNNEI come from the germline V gene. This CDR3 contains 11 residues. The TCR comes from a human patient who received an intestinal transplant, so some T cells may come from the graft donor. The chain carries TRBV2 and TRBJ1-2; D ambiguous. The sample consisted of PBMCs, taken 255 days after intestinal transplant. This chain's CDR3 is CANLVVYGYTF. The CDR3 DNA follows: TGTGCCAACCTGGTGGTTTATGGCTACACCTTC.